Listed below are T cell receptor beta chains from one sample, sequenced in a study of blood T cells in healthy people across ages. TCRdb reanalysed the 5' RACE reads using MiXCR and keeps one entry per CDR3 protein. The table includes hundreds of thousands of distinct CDR3 sequences, more than 25% detected once. These data were also filed under a second study, of T cells of mothers and their children.

Source material: blood. These receptors were collected from a boy under 18 in good health. Each CDR3 is given with its conserved first and last residue. The D gene is left open where the match is weak. Only part of the rows carry a size: once, few, many, or a class if the clone is expanded.

V: TRBV5-1; D: NA; size: few; J: TRBJ1-4; DNA: TGCGCCAGCAGCTTGGTAGGCGGTGGGGGAAAACTGTTTTTT; CDR3: CASSLVGGGGKLFF
V: TRBV28; D: NA; size: few; J: TRBJ2-5; DNA: TGTGCCAGCAGTTTGGGGGACAGGGCGGGGGGAGAGACCCAGTACTTC; CDR3: CASSLGDRAGGETQYF
V: TRBV5-1; D: NA; size: few; J: TRBJ1-3; DNA: TGCGCCAGCAGCCAAGGGGGACCAAACTCTGGAAACACCATATATTTT; CDR3: CASSQGGPNSGNTIYF
V: TRBV15; D: NA; size: NA; J: TRBJ2-5; DNA: TGTGCCACCAGCAGAGATTGGAGTAGCGTAGAGACCCAGTACTTC; CDR3: CATSRDWSSVETQYF
V: TRBV11-2; D: TRBD2; size: few; J: TRBJ2-7; DNA: TGTGCCAGCAGCTTTAGCGGGGAGAGCTCCTACGAGCAGTACTTC; CDR3: CASSFSGESSYEQYF
V: TRBV18; D: NA; size: NA; J: TRBJ2-7; DNA: TGTGCCAGCTCACCTTTGACTGCCGGGGCTATAGTCGGCGAGCAGTACTTC; CDR3: CASSPLTAGAIVGEQYF
V: TRBV6-2/TRBV6-3; D: TRBD1; size: NA; J: TRBJ2-7; DNA: TGTGCCAGCAGTTATACAGGGGGCCCCTACGAGCAGTACTTC; CDR3: CASSYTGGPYEQYF
V: TRBV28; D: TRBD1; size: NA; J: TRBJ2-6; DNA: TGTGCCAGCAGTTCCGGGGGACAGGGAACTTCTGGGGCCAACGTCCTGACTTTC; CDR3: CASSSGGQGTSGANVLTF
V: TRBV7-9; D: NA; size: NA; J: TRBJ2-5; DNA: TGTGCCAGCAGCTTGCCTAGTGCCCAAGAGACCCAGTACTTC; CDR3: CASSLPSAQETQYF
V: TRBV6-5; D: NA; size: NA; J: TRBJ2-7; DNA: TGTGCCAGCAGTTACTCGAGGCGGGCGTACGAGCAGTACTTC; CDR3: CASSYSRRAYEQYF
V: TRBV30; D: NA; size: NA; J: TRBJ1-3; DNA: TGTGCCTGGACAAACCCCAGGGGTCCTGGAAACACCATATATTTT; CDR3: CAWTNPRGPGNTIYF